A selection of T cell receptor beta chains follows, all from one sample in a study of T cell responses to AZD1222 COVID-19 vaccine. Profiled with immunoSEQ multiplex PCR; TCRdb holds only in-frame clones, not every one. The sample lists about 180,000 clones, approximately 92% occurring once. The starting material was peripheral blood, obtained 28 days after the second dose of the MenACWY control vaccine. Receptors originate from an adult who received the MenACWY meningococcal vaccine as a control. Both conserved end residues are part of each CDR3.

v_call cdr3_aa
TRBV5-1 CASSDDRLGGYTF
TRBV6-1 CASSEAGAGLNTGELFF
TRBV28 CASSLGGREEKLFF
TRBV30 CAWTLDRLSRSYTF
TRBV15 CATSTSNYGYTF
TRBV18 CASSLKQGGQGYGYTF
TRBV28 CASSSWTGENGYTF
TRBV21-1 CASSYPGLGWTNEKLFF
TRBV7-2 CASSLRREPGETQYF
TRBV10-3 CAIGTSGGQETQYF
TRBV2 CASRTSYEQYF
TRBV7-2 CASSSPGANTEAFF
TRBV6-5 CASNLDRVGGYTF
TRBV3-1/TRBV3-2 CASSQPGNTEAFF
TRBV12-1 CASSVSYGQGLGETQYF
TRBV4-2 CASSQDRQLNTEAFF
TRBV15 CATSIDRGLGTEAFF
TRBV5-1 CACGQGDEKLFF
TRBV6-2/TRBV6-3 CASSYVDLGGYTF
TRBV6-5 CASQRDGNQPQHF